This TCR beta chain was captured by sequencing in a study of blood T cell repertoires in COVID-19. Study-level information: From T cells, B-cell-depleted T cells, or PBMCs came the material, which was cDNA or gDNA.

Original handling: Estimation of nucleated cell counts relied on the amplification of reference gene primers. The table came from immunoSEQ multiplex PCR; TCRdb's copy has only in-frame clones and leaves some out. V and J calls and clone size are those listed in that table; D and trimming were worked out from the DNA. The sample carries roughly 370,000 clones, approximately 87% recorded once. Individuals aged about 18 to 90 years were recruited from 24 US areas. Researchers sorted participants into cohorts using their self-reported clinical history. Per the germline V gene, CDR1 is LGHDT and CDR2 is YNNKEL (reference sequence). The CDR3 covers 16 residues. J was trimmed by 2 bases and V by 5 bases; bases with no gene match: 9.

The V and J genes are TRBV3-1 (or the pseudogene TRBV3-2) and TRBJ2-3, with TRBD1 identical over 8 bases. This clonotype originated in a woman aged 45-60 years who had recovered from COVID-19. Specimen: PBMCs or T cells enriched from blood (not recorded which). In nucleotides, the CDR3 is TGTGCCAGCAGCTCGGGTGGGACAGGAGTCACAGATACGCAGTATTTT. Protein sequence: CASSSGGTGVTDTQYF.